The T cell receptor (beta chain) described here comes from a study of T cell responses to AZD1222 COVID-19 vaccine. Study-level results: Vaccine-related CD4 TCRs covered spike, predominating at 160-218 and 743-854. Close to half of all spike-specific TCRs reportedly target regions of the variants that are unmutated.

This table comes from immunoSEQ multiplex PCR, and its TCRdb copy is limited to in-frame clones, with some not included. The sample holds some 30,000 clones; approximately 88% are singletons and the top ten take over 1%. Details on this clone: Its matching antigen is unknown.

The source is an adult in good health. The sequencing here drew on peripheral blood, taken on day 0 of AZD1222 vaccination.

In nucleotides, the CDR3 is TGTGCCAGCAGTTACAACCGGGCTAGCGGGAGTGCCAACAATGAGCAGTTCTTC. It encodes CASSYNRASGSANNEQFF. This chain links TRBV6-2 or TRBV6-3 with TRBJ2-1; 10 bases match TRBD2. Per germline, CDR1 MNHEY and CDR2 SVGEGT. CDR3 length: 18 residues. Trimming removed 2 bases from V and 5 bases from J; junction bases left unmatched: 12.